The rows below give T cell receptor beta chains drawn from one sample of a study of T cell repertoires in cytomegalovirus infection. TCRdb re-called the reads through MiXCR, storing one row per CDR3 protein. The table records about 680,000 distinct CDR3 sequences, roughly 24% of them present only once. The sequenced sample consisted of CD8+ T cells from PBMCs. The receptors originated from a human donor in good health (CMV status not recorded). Some clones in this sample may be carry-over from other donors' samples. The CDR3 runs from the conserved cysteine through the conserved F or W. The D gene is left open where the match is weak. Size is omitted from some rows. Given values are once, few, many or a class for expanded clones.

D,J,size,V,DNA,CDR3
.,TRBJ2-3,few,TRBV4-2,TGTGCCAGCAGCCAAGCAGCAGGAGTTAGCACAGATACGCAGTATTTT,CASSQAAGVSTDTQYF
.,TRBJ2-7,few,TRBV6-5,TGTGCCAGCAGTTCACAGGGAGTCTACGAGCAGTACTTC,CASSSQGVYEQYF
TRBD1,TRBJ2-6,many,TRBV7-9,TGTGCCAGCAGCCAACCGGGACAGGGACACTCTGGGGCCAACGTCCTGACTTTC,CASSQPGQGHSGANVLTF
TRBD1,TRBJ1-2,.,TRBV14,TGTGCCAGCAGCCAAGCACGGACAGGGGGCTACACCTTC,CASSQARTGGYTF
.,TRBJ2-1,few,TRBV12-3/TRBV12-4,TGTGCCAGCAGTTTAGGAGGGGCGGGCTTCGGTGAGCAGTTCTTC,CASSLGGAGFGEQFF
.,TRBJ1-1,few,TRBV5-5,TGTGCCAGCAGCTTGATGGTGAACACTGAAGCTTTCTTT,CASSLMVNTEAFF
.,TRBJ1-6,many,TRBV7-6,TGTGCCAGCAGCTTAGCGTCGTTAGGGGGTTCACCCCTCCACTTT,CASSLASLGGSPLHF
TRBD1,TRBJ2-1,few,TRBV14,TGTGCCAGCAGCCGATCAGGGACAGGGAAAACCTACAATGAGCAGTTCTTC,CASSRSGTGKTYNEQFF
.,TRBJ2-1,few,TRBV7-9,TGTGCCAGCAGAACCCCCGGGACATATTACAATGAGCAGTTCTTC,CASRTPGTYYNEQFF
.,TRBJ1-5,few,TRBV4-1,TGCGCCAGCAGCCAAGAAGTTGGACAGCCCCAGCATTTT,CASSQEVGQPQHF
.,TRBJ2-2,few,TRBV7-8,TGTGCCAGCAGCCCAAGGCCGGGGACGTGGTCGACCGGGGAGCTGTTTTTT,CASSPRPGTWSTGELFF
TRBD1,TRBJ2-5,.,TRBV24-1,TGTGCAACCAGTGACCTAGGACAGGGGCGGTATGAGACCCAGTACTTC,CATSDLGQGRYETQYF
.,TRBJ2-1,.,TRBV7-9,TGTACCAGCAGCCCGTCGGATGAGCAGTTCTTC,CTSSPSDEQFF
TRBD1,TRBJ1-4,few,TRBV10-3,TGTGCCATCAGTCCGGACAGGAAATCCGAAAAACTGTTTTTT,CAISPDRKSEKLFF
TRBD1,TRBJ2-7,.,TRBV7-9,TGTGCCAGCAGCCAGACAGGGGCGAAAAACGAGCAGTACTTC,CASSQTGAKNEQYF
TRBD1,TRBJ1-2,many,TRBV7-8,TGTGCCAGCAGCTTAGCGCAGGGGACAGGGGCCTACTATGGCTACACCTTC,CASSLAQGTGAYYGYTF
.,TRBJ2-7,many,TRBV11-1,TGTGCCAGCAGCCGCTTGACAGCTACCTCCTACGAGCAGTACTTC,CASSRLTATSYEQYF
.,TRBJ1-4,few,TRBV20-1,TGCAGTGCTAGAGGGATGGGGGAAACTAATGAAAAACTGTTTTTT,CSARGMGETNEKLFF
.,TRBJ2-3,many,TRBV7-2,TGTGCCAGCAGCCAAGGACAGCTCACAGATACGCAGTATTTT,CASSQGQLTDTQYF
.,TRBJ2-2,.,TRBV24-1,TGTGCCACCAGTGATACCGGGGGTACCGGGGAGCTGTTTTTT,CATSDTGGTGELFF
.,TRBJ2-1,few,TRBV2,TGTGCCAGCAAGGGGGAGGGGGGCTCCTACAATGAGCAGTTCTTC,CASKGEGGSYNEQFF
TRBD1,TRBJ1-1,.,TRBV5-1,TGCGCTAGTCACAGGGGGTCCACTGAAGCTTTCTTT,CASHRGSTEAFF
TRBD1,TRBJ2-7,many,TRBV12-3/TRBV12-4,TGTGCCAGCAGCCTAAGGGGACAGGTTATCTACGAGCAGTACTTC,CASSLRGQVIYEQYF
.,TRBJ1-1,.,TRBV7-9,TGTGCCAGCAGCAAGACCGCTCCGAACACTGAAGCTTTCTTT,CASSKTAPNTEAFF
.,TRBJ1-5,few,TRBV20-1,TGCAGTGCCCCTCGAGGGGGGGGATGGAGTCTTACCAGTCAGCCCCAGCATTTT,CSAPRGGGWSLTSQPQHF
.,TRBJ1-2,few,TRBV12-3/TRBV12-4,TGTGCCAGCAGTTTCGGACCCGGTGGCTACACCTTC,CASSFGPGGYTF
TRBD1,TRBJ2-5,few,TRBV28,TGTGCCAGCAGGGACAGGGTTGGTCAAGAGACCCAGTACTTC,CASRDRVGQETQYF
.,TRBJ2-1,few,TRBV6-1,TGTGCCAGCAGTGTGACAGTCTACAATGAGCAGTTCTTC,CASSVTVYNEQFF
.,TRBJ2-1,few,TRBV28,TGTGCCAGCAGTTCCCCCTACAGTTCCTACAATGAGCAGTTCTTC,CASSSPYSSYNEQFF
.,TRBJ1-2,.,TRBV28,TGTGCCAGCAGCGGACCAGGAAGAGACTATGGCTACACCTTC,CASSGPGRDYGYTF
TRBD1,TRBJ2-2,few,TRBV2,TGTGCCACTTCACCGGGACAGGGGCCCACCGGGGAGCTGTTTTTT,CATSPGQGPTGELFF
TRBD2,TRBJ2-1,.,TRBV28,TGTGCCAGCAGTTTTGGGCCTGGGGGAGGGTCCTACAATGAGCAGTTCTTC,CASSFGPGGGSYNEQFF
.,TRBJ2-7,.,TRBV5-4,TGTGCCAGCAGCGGGGGGGCCGTCTACGAGCAGTACTTC,CASSGGAVYEQYF
.,TRBJ2-2,many,TRBV6-1,TGTGCCAGCAGAGTTCAGGGCGGCGAGCTGTTTTTT,CASRVQGGELFF
.,TRBJ1-1,many,TRBV12-5,TGTGCTAGTGGTTTGGTAGTCTATACTGAAGCTTTCTTT,CASGLVVYTEAFF
TRBD2,TRBJ2-1,.,TRBV7-8,TGTGCCAGCAGCCCCCCCGGTAGCGGGGGGCCCCATGAGCAGTTCTTC,CASSPPGSGGPHEQFF
.,TRBJ1-3,.,TRBV5-6,TGTGCCAGCAGCTGGGTCTACTCCGCGGAATCCTACTCTGGAAACACCATATATTTT,CASSWVYSAESYSGNTIYF
.,TRBJ1-1,many,TRBV11-1,TGTGCCAGCAGCTTTCCCGGACAGTACACTGAAGCTTTCTTT,CASSFPGQYTEAFF
.,TRBJ2-1,few,TRBV20-1,TGCAGTGCTAGGGAGGTCAGGGGTGACAATGAGCAGTTCTTC,CSAREVRGDNEQFF
TRBD1,TRBJ2-2,few,TRBV25-1,TGTGCCAGCAGTGGGGACAGGAGTACCGGGGAGCTGTTTTTT,CASSGDRSTGELFF
.,TRBJ1-4,many,TRBV4-3,TGCGCCAGCAGCCAAGATAGGGAGACTGCAACTAATGAAAAACTGTTTTTT,CASSQDRETATNEKLFF
TRBD2,TRBJ2-6,few,TRBV5-4,TGTGCCAGCAGTGATCCGGGACTAGCGGCTAGCTCTGGGGCCAACGTCCTGACTTTC,CASSDPGLAASSGANVLTF
.,TRBJ2-1,.,TRBV7-9,TGTGCCAGCAGCTTTCGGGGTGGTGGGGTAATTTTGAATGAGCAGTTCTTC,CASSFRGGGVILNEQFF
TRBD1,TRBJ1-2,many,TRBV28,TGTGCCAGCACCTTGGGACAGATATATGGCTACACCTTC,CASTLGQIYGYTF
TRBD1,TRBJ2-1,many,TRBV5-4,TGTGCCAGCAGCTGGGGGACAGGGATCGATGAGCAGTTCTTC,CASSWGTGIDEQFF
.,TRBJ1-1,few,TRBV19,TGTGCCAGTACCAGGCGACAGGACATGAACACTGAAGCTTTCTTT,CASTRRQDMNTEAFF
.,TRBJ2-2,few,TRBV5-4,TGTGCCAGCAGCCCCGAGGGGATAGGGGCCGGGGAGCTGTTTTTT,CASSPEGIGAGELFF
.,TRBJ2-3,.,TRBV7-3,TGTGCCAGCAGCTTTACGGGGGGCCAGGGAGATACGCAGTATTTT,CASSFTGGQGDTQYF
.,TRBJ2-1,.,TRBV7-6,TGTGCCAGCAGCTTAGTCCCGGGGCTCGGGAATGAGCAGTTCTTC,CASSLVPGLGNEQFF
TRBD1,TRBJ1-2,.,TRBV28,TGTGCCAGCAGTACCCGGGACAGGGGGTTTGGCTACACCTTC,CASSTRDRGFGYTF
.,TRBJ2-5,.,TRBV20-1,TGCAGTGCTAGTGCCTTCCTCCCCTTGAGGGTGACGGGAGAGACCCAGTACTTC,CSASAFLPLRVTGETQYF
TRBD2,TRBJ2-3,many,TRBV7-6,TGTGCCAGCAGCTCTTGGAGTGCTAGCGGGGGCCTTTTCACAGATACGCAGTATTTT,CASSSWSASGGLFTDTQYF
TRBD1,TRBJ2-2,many,TRBV11-3,TGTGCCAGCAGCTCTCAGGACAGGGACACCGGGGAGCTGTTTTTT,CASSSQDRDTGELFF
.,TRBJ2-1,few,TRBV6-1,TGTGCCATCCGGACACCTTATCGGGGCGAGCAGTTCTTC,CAIRTPYRGEQFF
.,TRBJ2-2,many,TRBV19,TGTGCCAGTACCTTCGGACAAACTAACACCGGGGAGCTGTTTTTT,CASTFGQTNTGELFF
.,TRBJ2-7,few,TRBV2,TGTGCCAGCAGTGGGACCCGGGACGGCAGCTCCTACGAGCAGTACTTC,CASSGTRDGSSYEQYF
.,TRBJ2-4,few,TRBV15,TGTGCCACCAGCAGAGATACCGAAAACATTCAGTACTTC,CATSRDTENIQYF
TRBD1,TRBJ2-5,few,TRBV7-9,TGTGCCAGCAGCGTCTCCCCGGGACAGGAGGAGGAGACCCAGTACTTC,CASSVSPGQEEETQYF
.,TRBJ2-3,few,TRBV5-1,TGCGCCAGCAGCCAGCGGGCCCCTAGCACAGATACGCAGTATTTT,CASSQRAPSTDTQYF